This is a list of T cell receptor beta chains from one sample in a study of OX40 agonist ivuxolimab in advanced cancers. Here immunoSEQ multiplex PCR was the method, and the copy in TCRdb shows in-frame clones only, minus some. This table holds 85,000 to 100,000 clones, roughly 90% found once. This specimen was CD4+ or CD8+ T cells sorted from blood, taken in a trial of the OX40 agonist ivuxolimab. The receptors come from an adult with an advanced solid tumor such as melanoma, head and neck, liver or kidney cancer. Both conserved end residues are part of each CDR3. The D gene is left open where the match is weak. Size is omitted from some rows. Given values are once, few, many or a class for expanded clones.

size	J	V	D	DNA	CDR3
-	TRBJ2-7	TRBV10-1	-	TGCGCCAGCAGTGAGTTATGGTGTCGAGGGCCCCACCACGAGCAGTACTTC	CASSELWCRGPHHEQYF
-	TRBJ1-5	TRBV10-3	-	TGTGCCATCAGCTCCGGGGGGCAGGATCAGCCCCAGCATTTT	CAISSGGQDQPQHF
-	TRBJ1-1	TRBV19	-	TGTGCCAGTAGTATAATTCAGGGGACTGAAGCTTTCTTT	CASSIIQGTEAFF
-	TRBJ1-1	TRBV6-1	-	TGTGCCAGCAGTGATGGCGAGTGGAACACTGAAGCTTTCTTT	CASSDGEWNTEAFF
-	TRBJ2-3	TRBV4-3	-	TGCGCCAGCAGCCAAACTTCGGGGGATACAGATACGCAGTATTTT	CASSQTSGDTDTQYF
-	TRBJ2-4	TRBV4-1	-	TGCGCCAGCAGCCAAGTCGGGGACATTCAGTACTTC	CASSQVGDIQYF
-	TRBJ1-1	TRBV30	-	TGTGCCTGGAGTGTACAGGCGAACACTGAAGCTTTCTTT	CAWSVQANTEAFF
-	TRBJ2-7	TRBV28	-	TGTGCCAGCAGTTTAACAGGCCTCAGTAGGGAGCAGTACTTC	CASSLTGLSREQYF
-	TRBJ2-2	TRBV4-2	TRBD1	TGTGCCAGCAGCCAAGTAGGGCAGGGGGCCGGGGAGCTGTTTTTT	CASSQVGQGAGELFF
-	TRBJ1-2	TRBV28	TRBD1	TGTGCCAGCAGTTCCCCAAGGGGGCGAGGGGATCCTAACTATGGCTACACCTTC	CASSSPRGRGDPNYGYTF
many	TRBJ1-5	TRBV18	-	TGTGCCAGCTCCACGGCAGGGTATCAGCCCCAGCATTTT	CASSTAGYQPQHF
-	TRBJ2-1	TRBV28	TRBD1	TGTGCCAGCCATCATCCCGGGACAGGGATCTACAATGAGCAGTTCTTC	CASHHPGTGIYNEQFF
few	TRBJ2-5	TRBV5-5	-	TGTGCCAGCAGCTTCGGCCTCTCCCAAGAGACCCAGTACTTC	CASSFGLSQETQYF
-	TRBJ2-7	TRBV28	TRBD1	TGTGCCAGCTACGACAGGGAATTTCCCTACGAGCAGTACTTC	CASYDREFPYEQYF
-	TRBJ1-5	TRBV28	TRBD1	TGTGCCATCCTAAAAGTCGGACAGGGAAATCAGCCCCAGCATTTT	CAILKVGQGNQPQHF
once	TRBJ2-5	TRBV7-4	TRBD2	TGTGCCAGCAGCTTGGGAGGGTTCGCCGGGGAGGGGACCCAGTACTTC	CASSLGGFAGEGTQYF
-	TRBJ1-6	TRBV5-1	TRBD1	TGCGCCAGCAGCGTTGGACAGGCCCTTGGTTCACCCCTCCACTTT	CASSVGQALGSPLHF
-	TRBJ2-2	TRBV25-1	-	TGTGCCAGCAGTGATCCGGGACGGAACACCGGGGAGCTGTTTTTT	CASSDPGRNTGELFF
once	TRBJ2-7	TRBV18	-	TGTGCCAGCTCACCGCGGAACACCTACGAGCAGTACTTC	CASSPRNTYEQYF
-	TRBJ2-2	TRBV16	-	TGTGCCAGCAGCCAGCAGCGGATGAACACCGGGGAGCTGTTTTTT	CASSQQRMNTGELFF
-	TRBJ2-5	TRBV7-2	TRBD2	TGTGCCAGCAGCTCGGGGGGGCGTGAGACCCAGTACTTC	CASSSGGRETQYF
-	TRBJ2-7	TRBV2	-	TGTGCCAGCAGTGAAAGGACAGCCGCCTACGAGCAGTACTTC	CASSERTAAYEQYF
-	TRBJ2-5	TRBV18	-	TGTGCCAGCTCACCACAACAGCAAGAGACCCAGTACTTC	CASSPQQQETQYF
-	TRBJ2-3	TRBV7-9	-	TGTGCCAGCAGCCCAGAAAGGCCTACGCAGTATTTT	CASSPERPTQYF
-	TRBJ1-3	TRBV19	TRBD1	TGTGCCGGGTCGACAGGGGTCGGAAACACCATATATTTT	CAGSTGVGNTIYF
once	TRBJ1-5	TRBV10-2	-	TGCGCCAGCAGTCGGGGGCGAGAATATCAGCCCCAGCATTTT	CASSRGREYQPQHF
-	TRBJ1-6	TRBV5-8	TRBD1	TGTGCCAGCAGCCAAAGACAGGGTTTCAATTCACCCCTCCACTTT	CASSQRQGFNSPLHF
-	TRBJ2-3	TRBV25-1	TRBD1	TGTGCCAGCAGTGAACTAAGGGGGCTTGGCACAGATACGCAGTATTTT	CASSELRGLGTDTQYF
once	TRBJ1-5	TRBV6-6	TRBD1	TGTGCCAGCAGTCGACAGGGGGACAATCAGCCCCAGCATTTT	CASSRQGDNQPQHF
-	TRBJ1-3	TRBV7-2	TRBD1	TGTGCCAGCAGCCCACAGGGGGCGGCTGGAAACACCATATATTTT	CASSPQGAAGNTIYF